One sample yielded the 30 T cell receptor beta chains listed below, sequenced in a study of shared clonotypes between healthy human individuals. Using immunoSEQ multiplex PCR, the repertoire was profiled, and TCRdb retains in-frame clones only, with some absent. The table has some 380,000 clones, about 96% seen once. Sequencing was done on a sample of memory CD8+ T cells sorted from blood. Regarding subset: CD45RO+ cells pooled with CCR7-negative TemRA cells. The receptors were sampled from a man aged 30 to 39 in good health.

The rearrangement uses TRBV7-2 and TRBJ2-7, with 9 bases identical to TRBD2. Trimming removed 0 bases from V and 5 bases from J; junction bases left unmatched: 11. The CDR3 is 17 amino acids. Germline V gene data show CDR1 as SGHTA and CDR2 as FQGNSA. CDR3 sequence reads: CASSLARNSGSGHEQYF. As DNA, the CDR3 is TGTGCCAGCAGCTTAGCGCGAAATAGCGGGAGTGGCCACGAGCAGTACTTC.

The chain has TRBV4-2 and TRBJ1-2; 7 bases line up with TRBD1. With 0 bases clipped from V and 6 bases from J, the junction kept 13 bases outside the gene matches. CDR3 length: 17 residues. CDR1 and CDR2 (germline): LGHNA, YNFKEQ. CDR3 sequence: CASSQDGRGRQGNGYTF. In nucleotides, the CDR3 is TGTGCCAGCAGCCAAGATGGCCGGGGCCGACAGGGCAATGGCTACACCTTC.

The CDR3 DNA is TGTGCCAGCAGCTTACGCCTCTCTGGAAACACCATATATTTT. This sequence encodes CASSLRLSGNTIYF. This chain uses TRBV7-6 with TRBJ1-3; D is undetermined. Germline loops: CDR1 SGHVS, CDR2 FNYEAQ. The CDR3 runs 14 residues. V lost 2 bases to trimming and J lost 0 bases, with 5 bases between them.

The chain combines TRBV7-9 with TRBJ1-2; 12 bases map to TRBD1. J gave up 8 bases and V 5 bases, and 12 bases lay outside the gene matches. Germline V gene data show CDR1 as SEHNR and CDR2 as FQNEAQ (reference sequence). The CDR3 has 16 residues. In DNA form, the CDR3 reads TGTGCCAGCAGCGCGGGACAGGGGGCGACCCACTCCGGCTACACCTTC. Amino acid sequence: CASSAGQGATHSGYTF.

This clone was observed once. V is TRBV6-1 and J is TRBJ2-7; possibly TRBD1 or TRBD2 for D (5 bases each). This CDR3 contains 14 residues. CDR1 is MNHNS and CDR2 is SASEGT in the germline V gene. V lost 3 bases, J lost 2 bases, and 11 bases lay in between. The DNA of the CDR3 is TGTGCCAGCAGTGACATGGGACGAACCTACGAGCAGTACTTC. It yields the protein CASSDMGRTYEQYF.

This clone is a singleton in its sample. CDR3 DNA sequence: TGTGCCAGTAGTCCTCCGGGACAGGAGCAGTTCTTC. This translates into CASSPPGQEQFF. This chain uses TRBV19 with TRBJ2-1, with 7 bases fitting TRBD1. CDR3 length equals 12 residues. V dropped 5 bases and J dropped 10; count of bases not matched to a gene: 5. Germline-derived CDR1 and CDR2 are LNHDA and SQIVND (reference sequence). Using reference TRBV19 and TRBJ2-1 for the parts outside the CDR3, the full variable domain is DGGITQSPKYLFRKEGQNVTLSCEQNLNHDAMYWYRQDPGQGLRLIYYSQIVNDFQKGDIAEGYSVSREKKESFPLTVTSAQKNPTAFYLCASSPPGQEQFFGPGTRLTVL.

The chain employs TRBV19 and TRBJ2-7, with D perhaps matching TRBD2 (5 bases). CDR3 length equals 14 residues. V shed 4 bases and J shed 3 bases, with 13 bases lying between them. Per the germline V gene, CDR1 is LNHDA and CDR2 is SQIVND (reference sequence). The CDR3 DNA is TGTGCCAGTAGTACCCCCGGACGGGACTACGAGCAGTACTTC. Its protein is CASSTPGRDYEQYF.

V gene TRBV30 combines with J gene TRBJ1-5, with no clear D. The CDR3 sequence is 10 residues long. The germline gives CDR1 GTSNPN, CDR2 SVGIG (reference sequence). V was shortened by 0 bases and J by 7 bases, with 1 base between the two germline ends. CDR3 coding DNA: TGTGCCTGGAGTGTACAGCCCCAGCATTTT. The encoded protein is CAWSVQPQHF. The whole variable domain, remainder taken from reference TRBV30 and TRBJ1-5, is SQTIHQWPATLVQPVGSPLSLECTVEGTSNPNLYWYRQAAGRGLQLLFYSVGIGQISSEVPQNLSASRPQDRQFILSSKKLLLSDSGFYLCAWSVQPQHFGDGTRLSIL.

J is TRBJ2-1 and V is TRBV6-1; D unclear. V was shortened by 3 bases and J by 9 bases, with 6 bases between the two germline ends. Germline CDR1 and CDR2: MNHNS and SASEGT. CDR3 length: 11 residues. CDR3 in DNA: TGTGCCAGCAGTGACAGGCCTGAGCAGTTCTTC. Its translation: CASSDRPEQFF.

The chain recombines TRBV29-1 with TRBJ2-2; 7 nucleotides align to TRBD1. Unmatched junction bases numbered 2, after V lost 7 bases and J lost 0 bases. The CDR3 has 13 residues. Germline CDR1 is SQVTM and CDR2 is ANQGSEA. CDR3 DNA sequence: TGCAGCGGGGACAGCGCGAACACCGGGGAGCTGTTTTTT. Translation: CSGDSANTGELFF.

The chain combines TRBV30 with TRBJ2-1, with D maybe TRBD2 (6 bases). The germline V and J ends were trimmed by 2 bases and 0 bases, with 14 bases remaining between them. CDR3 length: 16 residues. Per germline, CDR1 GTSNPN and CDR2 SVGIG (reference sequence). As DNA, the CDR3 is TGTGCCTGGAGTTCGATTCCCGGGAGCTCCTACAATGAGCAGTTCTTC. Its translation: CAWSSIPGSSYNEQFF.

V and J are TRBV4-1 and TRBJ2-1; 9 bases align to TRBD1. The junction had 5 bases not matched to a gene; V was cut back by 0 bases and J by 8 bases. The CDR3 extends over 15 amino acids. In germline, CDR1 is MGHRA, CDR2 YSYEKL. CDR3 amino acids: CASSQDPGQGYEQFF. Written as DNA, the CDR3 is TGCGCCAGCAGCCAAGATCCGGGACAGGGCTATGAGCAGTTCTTC.

The chain is built from TRBV28 and TRBJ2-7, with 14 bases lining up with TRBD2. Trimming took 3 bases from V and 8 from J; bases not matched to a gene: 9. The V gene's germline CDR1 is MDHEN and CDR2 SYDVKM. The CDR3 length is 16 residues. In DNA, the CDR3 is TGTGCCAGCAGTTTCTTACCGGGACTAGCGGGAGTGAAGCAGTACTTC. Encoded protein: CASSFLPGLAGVKQYF. Looking up the rest from reference TRBV28 and TRBJ2-7 gives the full variable domain: DVKVTQSSRYLVKRTGEKVFLECVQDMDHENMFWYRQDPGLGLRLIYFSYDVKMKEKGDIPEGYSVSREKKERFSLILESASTNQTSMYLCASSFLPGLAGVKQYFGPGTRLTVT.

The CDR3 here is CASSWRHHRVEQYF. The CDR3 DNA reads TGTGCCAGTAGTTGGCGCCATCACAGGGTGGAGCAGTACTTC. The chain carries TRBV19 and TRBJ2-7; a weak D match, TRBD1 (6 bases). The V end lost 5 bases, the J end lost 7 bases, and 18 bases lay between the germline ends. Germline lookup yields CDR1 LNHDA and CDR2 SQIVND (reference sequence). This CDR3 is built from 14 residues.

The rearrangement links TRBV10-3 to TRBJ2-3, with D perhaps matching TRBD1 or TRBD2 (5 bases each). From germline, CDR1 is ENHRY and CDR2 SYGVKD. This CDR3 is 14 amino acids long. Trimming shortened V by 4 bases and J by 3 bases, and 11 bases separated the two germline ends. CDR3 protein: CAISGEGRTDTQYF. The CDR3 DNA reads TGTGCCATCAGTGGTGAGGGGAGAACAGATACGCAGTATTTT.

The gene calls are TRBV7-9 and TRBJ2-7; 10 positions match TRBD2. Per germline, CDR1 SEHNR and CDR2 FQNEAQ (reference sequence). This CDR3 is 15 amino acids long. The V and J ends lost 5 bases and 2 bases, in that order; junction bases with no gene match: 6. The CDR3 here is CASSPGLAEAYEQYF. The CDR3 region has the DNA TGTGCCAGCAGCCCCGGACTAGCGGAGGCCTACGAGCAGTACTTC.

The count of this clone is one. The chain employs TRBV27 and TRBJ2-7; 8 bases match TRBD1. The ends lost 6 bases at V and 2 bases at J; junction bases unmatched: 6. CDR3 length: 14 amino acids. Germline V gives CDR1 MNHEY, CDR2 SMNVEV (reference sequence). CDR3 nucleotide sequence: TGTGCCAGCAGAGAGGACAGGGCCCCCTACGAGCAGTACTTC. Translating it yields CASREDRAPYEQYF.

In its sample, this clone was seen a few times. This sample also contains other DNA sequences that code for the same CDR3. This sequence joins TRBV28 and TRBJ2-7; 11 positions match TRBD2. The CDR3 runs to 15 residues. Germline V gives CDR1 MDHEN, CDR2 SYDVKM. V lost 2 bases to trimming and J lost 0 bases; unmatched junction nucleotides: 0. CDR3 in DNA: TGTGCCAGCAGTTTAACTAGCGGGAGCTCCTACGAGCAGTACTTC. This sequence encodes CASSLTSGSSYEQYF. Full variable domain (rest looked up from reference TRBV28 and TRBJ2-7): DVKVTQSSRYLVKRTGEKVFLECVQDMDHENMFWYRQDPGLGLRLIYFSYDVKMKEKGDIPEGYSVSREKKERFSLILESASTNQTSMYLCASSLTSGSSYEQYFGPGTRLTVT.

The CDR3 reads CASSKTRQGGKYTIYF. In DNA form, the CDR3 reads TGTGCCAGCAGCAAAACTAGACAGGGCGGTAAGTACACCATATATTTT. The chain employs TRBV21-1 and TRBJ1-3; the D call TRBD1 from the table was never checked on the DNA. TRBV21-1 is marked as a pseudogene. The CDR3 runs 16 residues.

The rearrangement uses TRBV19 and TRBJ2-1; TRBD1 or TRBD2 may be the D gene (5 bases each). The CDR3 contains 15 residues. CDR1 is LNHDA, CDR2 SQIVND, per germline (reference sequence). Trimming removed 3 bases at V and 0 bases at J, with 9 bases between. The CDR3 region is CASSMGPLSYNEQFF. CDR3 nucleotide sequence: TGTGCCAGTAGTATGGGACCGCTCTCCTACAATGAGCAGTTCTTC.

The chain links TRBV6-5 to TRBJ2-7; 10 bases fit TRBD2. The germline CDR1 and CDR2 sequences are MNHEY and SVGAGI. The CDR3 is 15 amino acids. J was trimmed by 4 bases and V by 4 bases; bases with no gene match: 7. The CDR3 reads CASSFTGTSVYEQYF. CDR3 DNA sequence: TGTGCCAGCAGTTTCACCGGGACTAGCGTATACGAGCAGTACTTC.

The chain uses TRBV21-1 and TRBJ2-2; no DNA check was done on the table's D call, TRBD1. TRBV21-1 corresponds to a pseudogene. The CDR3 length is 17 residues. DNA for the CDR3: TGTGCCAGCAGCAAAGGGTATCGACAGGGGGAGGCCGGGGAGCTGTTTTTT. This encodes CASSKGYRQGEAGELFF.

This chain uses TRBV19 with TRBJ1-5, with a tentative D call TRBD1 (6 bases). The CDR3 is 16 amino acids. The V end lost 6 bases, the J end lost 2 bases, and 17 bases lay between the germline ends. CDR1 is LNHDA and CDR2 is SQIVND in the germline V gene (reference sequence). The CDR3 loop is CASRVAGTLGNQPQHF. The CDR3 DNA reads TGTGCCAGTAGGGTAGCCGGGACATTAGGCAATCAGCCCCAGCATTTT.

The V call is TRBV7-2, the J call TRBJ2-7; 7 bases are shared with TRBD2. The trim removed 3 bases at V and 6 bases at J, leaving 17 bases unmatched. CDR3 length: 17 amino acids. Germline-derived CDR1 and CDR2 are SGHTA and FQGNSA. The CDR3 DNA follows: TGTGCCAGCAGCTTGACCCTCGGACTAGGTTCCATCTCCGAGCAGTACTTC. Translated, it gives CASSLTLGLGSISEQYF. Drawing the rest from reference TRBV7-2 and TRBJ2-7, the complete variable domain is GAGVSQSPSNKVTEKGKDVELRCDPISGHTALYWYRQSLGQGLEFLIYFQGNSAPDKSGLPSDRFSAERTGGSVSTLTIQRTQQEDSAVYLCASSLTLGLGSISEQYFGPGTRLTVT.

The rearrangement links TRBV5-1 to TRBJ2-2; TRBD1 or TRBD2 may be the D gene (5 bases each). Germline values: CDR1 SGHRS, CDR2 YFSETQ. V lost 3 bases and J lost 3, with 6 bases in between. There are 13 residues in the CDR3. CDR3 in amino acids: CASSWGHTGELFF. The CDR3 nucleotides read TGCGCCAGCAGCTGGGGACACACCGGGGAGCTGTTTTTT.

This clone was seen a handful of times. The rearrangement uses TRBV25-1 and TRBJ1-5; no definite D call. There are 14 residues in the CDR3. Germline V gene data show CDR1 as MGHDK and CDR2 as SYGVNS. Trimming left V 3 bases short and J 1 base short, with 7 bases between. The CDR3, as DNA: TGTGCCAGCAGTGAGGGGATCAGCAATCAGCCCCAGCATTTT. As protein: CASSEGISNQPQHF.

The chain recombines TRBV9 with TRBJ2-7; perhaps TRBD1 as D (8 bases). Trimming shortened V by 3 bases and J by 5 bases, and 12 bases separated the two germline ends. CDR1 and CDR2 from the germline V gene are SGDLS and YYNGEE. The CDR3 contains 13 residues. Here the CDR3 DNA reads TGTGCCAGCAGCGAACAGGGGGGGCACGAGCAGTACTTC. Protein product: CASSEQGGHEQYF. The full variable domain, rest sourced from reference TRBV9 and TRBJ2-7, is DSGVTQTPKHLITATGQRVTLRCSPRSGDLSVYWYQQSLDQGLQFLIQYYNGEERAKGNILERFSAQQFPDLHSELNLSSLELGDSALYFCASSEQGGHEQYFGPGTRLTVT.

V gene TRBV7-9 combines with J gene TRBJ2-7; the D gene is possibly TRBD1 (5 bases). This CDR3 is built from 14 residues. Between the trimmed V and J ends, which lost 5 bases and 4 bases, there was a span of 15 bases. In germline, CDR1 is SEHNR, CDR2 FQNEAQ (reference sequence). This CDR3 reads CASSLEQTAYEQYF. The CDR3 DNA reads as TGTGCCAGCAGCCTGGAACAGACAGCTTACGAGCAGTACTTC.

This chain connects TRBV12-5 to TRBJ1-1; D not resolved. V lost 8 bases, J lost 4 bases, and 8 bases lay in between. The CDR3 runs 11 residues. CDR1 is LGHNT and CDR2 is FRNRAP in the germline V gene. For the CDR3, the DNA is TGTGCTAGTACCAAAGCCACTGAAGCTTTCTTT. Protein sequence: CASTKATEAFF.

This rearrangement joins TRBV5-1 to TRBJ1-2; D unresolved. There are 14 residues in the CDR3. V dropped 0 bases and J dropped 1 base, with 7 bases sitting between them. Germline CDR1 SGHRS, CDR2 YFSETQ. The CDR3 bases are TGCGCCAGCAGCTTGGAAGCGGGTAACTATGGCTACACCTTC. Its translation: CASSLEAGNYGYTF.